These 20 T cell receptor beta chains were all obtained from the same sample, sequenced in a study of blood T cell repertoires in COVID-19. Produced via immunoSEQ multiplex PCR; TCRdb's table is partial and in-frame only. The data contain roughly 220,000 clones, 75% to 85% of them singletons. The sequenced sample was PBMCs or T cells enriched from blood (not recorded which). The receptors come from a young man with acute COVID-19.

The sample holds a few counts of this clone. Other nucleotide sequences in the sample specify the same CDR3. Here the CDR3 reads CASSSRGGTDTQYF. CDR3 DNA sequence: TGTGCCAGTAGTAGCAGGGGGGGCACAGATACGCAGTATTTT. The chain has TRBV19 and TRBJ2-3; tentative D call: TRBD1 (7 bases). Looked up from germline, CDR1 is LNHDA and CDR2 is SQIVND (reference sequence). With 4 bases removed from V and 1 base from J, the gap between germline ends came to 9 bases. CDR3 length equals 14 residues.

The chain has TRBV5-6 and TRBJ1-2; 7 bases agree with TRBD1. This CDR3 contains 18 residues. Per germline, CDR1 SGHDT and CDR2 YYEEEE. Unmatched junction bases numbered 19, after V lost 4 bases and J lost 4 bases. Written as DNA, the CDR3 is TGTGCCAGCAGCCCTCCAATTGGAGAGGGGGCGAAGATCTATGGCTACACCTTC. Translating gives CASSPPIGEGAKIYGYTF.

The genes are TRBV4-1 and TRBJ1-5; 11 bases line up with TRBD1. Germline CDR1 MGHRA, CDR2 YSYEKL. Germline trimming cut 4 bases from V and 5 bases from J; bases unmatched to any gene: 4. The CDR3 totals 15 residues. The CDR3 loop is CASSLGQGAYQPQHF. CDR3 nucleotide sequence: TGCGCCAGCAGCCTTGGACAGGGGGCTTATCAGCCCCAGCATTTT.

The chain uses TRBV9 and TRBJ1-5; D may be TRBD1 (5 bases). V gave up 2 bases and J gave up 3 bases, with 12 bases separating them. Germline assignment: CDR1 SGDLS and CDR2 YYNGEE. The CDR3 contains 15 residues. In DNA, the CDR3 is TGTGCCAGCAGCGTCGACAGCTCCCTCAATCAGCCCCAGCATTTT. Translated, it gives CASSVDSSLNQPQHF.

V gene TRBV4-1 combines with J gene TRBJ1-2, with D hard to call. V was shortened by 4 bases and J by 7 bases, with 19 bases between the two germline ends. Germline V gives CDR1 MGHRA, CDR2 YSYEKL. The CDR3 contains 15 residues. The CDR3 DNA reads TGCGCCAGCAGCCGCTCGCTGGGGTCAGAGGGTGGCTACACCTTC. Residues: CASSRSLGSEGGYTF.

The chain recombines TRBV5-1 with TRBJ2-3, with TRBD2 matching 9 bases. The germline gives CDR1 SGHRS, CDR2 YFSETQ. This CDR3 comprises 16 residues. Trimming cost V 0 bases and J 5 bases; bases outside gene matches: 7. In DNA form, the CDR3 reads TGCGCCAGCAGCTTGGTAGCGGGGGCCGGAGGAGATACGCAGTATTTT. It is translated as CASSLVAGAGGDTQYF.

The chain recombines TRBV9 with TRBJ1-4; D not resolved. Germline lookup yields CDR1 SGDLS and CDR2 YYNGEE. Trimming took 0 bases from V and 7 from J, leaving 10 bases between them. The CDR3 loop spans 14 amino acids. The DNA for the CDR3 is TGTGCCAGCAGCGTAGGAGGACTGGGTGAAAAACTGTTTTTT. This encodes CASSVGGLGEKLFF.

This rearrangement joins TRBV27 to TRBJ1-6; tentative D call: TRBD1 (6 bases). CDR3 length: 15 residues. Trimming shortened V by 3 bases and J by 7 bases, and 13 bases separated the two germline ends. CDR1 MNHEY and CDR2 SMNVEV come from the germline V gene (reference sequence). CDR3 DNA sequence: TGTGCCAGCAGTTTTACGGGGGGGGCCAATTCACCCCTCCACTTT. It is translated as CASSFTGGANSPLHF.

This sequence joins TRBV5-1 and TRBJ2-7, with a weak D call TRBD1 (5 bases). Germline V gene data show CDR1 as SGHRS and CDR2 as YFSETQ. The V gene lost 5 bases and the J gene lost 0 bases, with 6 bases spanning the gap. The CDR3 extends over 12 amino acids. The CDR3 bases are TGCGCCAGCAGTGACAGCTCCTACGAGCAGTACTTC. Encoded protein: CASSDSSYEQYF.

CDR3 in amino acids: CASSLHAPGQGREDTQYF. The CDR3 DNA is TGTGCCAGCAGTTTACACGCTCCCGGACAGGGCAGGGAAGATACGCAGTATTTT. The chain links TRBV27 to TRBJ2-3; 8 bases match TRBD1. V lost 2 bases to trimming and J lost 5 bases; unmatched junction nucleotides: 15. Germline CDR1 and CDR2: MNHEY and SMNVEV (reference sequence). The CDR3 is made up of 18 amino acids.

V gene TRBV6-5 combines with J gene TRBJ2-7; D may be TRBD2 (5 bases). Trimming took 8 bases from V and 0 from J, leaving 8 bases between them. The CDR3 is made up of 12 amino acids. CDR1 is MNHEY and CDR2 is SVGAGI in the germline V gene. The CDR3 DNA is TGTGCCAGCTCCAGCGGCTCCTACGAGCAGTACTTC. This sequence encodes CASSSGSYEQYF.

This chain uses TRBV7-9 with TRBJ2-1; TRBD2 agrees at 13 bases. Germline CDR1 reads SEHNR; CDR2 reads FQNEAQ (reference sequence). The CDR3 loop spans 17 amino acids. Trimming at V came to 5 bases and at J to 5 bases, leaving 9 bases not matched to a gene. This CDR3 is CASSRLELAGGHNEQFF. CDR3 nucleotide sequence: TGTGCCAGCAGCCGTCTGGAACTAGCGGGGGGGCACAATGAGCAGTTCTTC.

The V gene is TRBV2, the J gene TRBJ2-7; TRBD1 matches 9 bases. This CDR3 comprises 14 residues. The trim removed 7 bases at V and 5 bases at J, leaving 9 bases unmatched. Germline V lookup: CDR1 SNHLY, CDR2 FYNNEI. CDR3 residues: CASTHPGQGHEQYF. In nucleotides, the CDR3 is TGTGCCAGCACCCACCCGGGACAGGGACACGAGCAGTACTTC.

The chain employs TRBV23-1 and TRBJ1-3, with D unresolved. TRBV23-1 belongs to the ORF category, with a function that is uncertain. The V end lost 2 bases, the J end lost 5 bases, and 10 bases lay between the germline ends. This CDR3 has 14 residues. The CDR3 sequence is CASSQGGSRNTIYF. DNA of the CDR3: TGCGCCAGCAGTCAAGGAGGGTCGCGAAACACCATATATTTT.

This clone was recorded once. The chain couples TRBV28 to TRBJ1-1; no reliable D call. The CDR3 has 13 amino acids. V lost 3 bases, J lost 2 bases, and 7 bases lay in between. Per the germline V gene, CDR1 is MDHEN and CDR2 is SYDVKM. The CDR3 sequence is CASSLLDNTEAFF. The CDR3, as DNA: TGTGCCAGCAGTTTGCTAGATAACACTGAAGCTTTCTTT.

This chain links TRBV5-1 with TRBJ2-5, with TRBD2 identical over 7 bases. From germline, CDR1 is SGHRS and CDR2 YFSETQ. The CDR3 length is 16 residues. V was pared by 0 bases and J by 1 base, with 6 bases of the junction left unmatched. CDR3 protein: CASSLGLAAGQETQYF. The CDR3, as DNA: TGCGCCAGCAGCTTGGGACTAGCAGCCGGCCAAGAGACCCAGTACTTC.

The rearrangement links TRBV7-9 to TRBJ2-3, with D perhaps TRBD1 (6 bases). Looked up from germline, CDR1 is SEHNR and CDR2 is FQNEAQ (reference sequence). The CDR3 has 16 residues. The ends were cut back, 4 bases at V and 2 bases at J, with 16 bases in the middle. CDR3 amino acids: CASSSRIDRSTDTQYF. In DNA form, the CDR3 reads TGTGCCAGCAGCTCCCGAATTGACAGGTCCACAGATACGCAGTATTTT.

The J gene is TRBJ1-2, the V gene TRBV6-5; D not resolved. V shed 6 bases and J shed 7 bases, with 12 bases lying between them. The CDR3 runs to 12 residues. Germline CDR1 and CDR2: MNHEY and SVGAGI. CDR3 amino acids: CASSEGPFGYTF. CDR3 nucleotide sequence: TGTGCCAGCAGCGAGGGCCCTTTTGGCTACACCTTC.

This clone was detected a few times. The rearrangement uses TRBV18 and TRBJ1-6; 8 bases match TRBD1. The V segment lost 9 bases and the J segment 5 bases; nucleotides outside the gene matches: 6. This CDR3 contains 14 residues. The germline V gene has CDR1 KGHSH and CDR2 LQKENI. CDR3 amino acids: CASSGQGNNSPLHF. In DNA, the CDR3 is TGTGCCAGTTCAGGACAGGGAAATAATTCACCCCTCCACTTT.

V usage is TRBV10-1 and J usage is TRBJ2-7; D unresolved. Germline V CDR1 and CDR2: WNHNN, SYGVQD (reference sequence). Between the trimmed V and J ends, which lost 2 bases and 6 bases, there was a span of 8 bases. The CDR3 runs 12 residues. The CDR3 here is CASSEVSGEQYF. The CDR3 nucleotides read TGCGCCAGCAGTGAGGTTTCGGGCGAGCAGTACTTC.